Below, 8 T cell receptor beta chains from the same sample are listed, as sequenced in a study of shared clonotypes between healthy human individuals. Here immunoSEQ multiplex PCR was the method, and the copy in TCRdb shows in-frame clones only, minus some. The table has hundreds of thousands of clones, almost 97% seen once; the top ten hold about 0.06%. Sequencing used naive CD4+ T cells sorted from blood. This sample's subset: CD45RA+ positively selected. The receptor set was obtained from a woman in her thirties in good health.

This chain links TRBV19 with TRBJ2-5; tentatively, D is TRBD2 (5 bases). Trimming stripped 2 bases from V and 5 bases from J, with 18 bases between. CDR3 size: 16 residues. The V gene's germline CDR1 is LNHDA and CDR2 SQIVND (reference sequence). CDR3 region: CASSIMVRAVGETQYF. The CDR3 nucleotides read TGTGCCAGTAGTATAATGGTCAGAGCGGTGGGGGAGACCCAGTACTTC.

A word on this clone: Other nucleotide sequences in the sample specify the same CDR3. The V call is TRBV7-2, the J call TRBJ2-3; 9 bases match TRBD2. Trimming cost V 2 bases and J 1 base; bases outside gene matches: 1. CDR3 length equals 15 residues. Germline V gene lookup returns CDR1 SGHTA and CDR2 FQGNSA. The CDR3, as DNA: TGTGCCAGCAGCTTAACTAGCGGGCGCACAGATACGCAGTATTTT. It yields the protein CASSLTSGRTDTQYF.

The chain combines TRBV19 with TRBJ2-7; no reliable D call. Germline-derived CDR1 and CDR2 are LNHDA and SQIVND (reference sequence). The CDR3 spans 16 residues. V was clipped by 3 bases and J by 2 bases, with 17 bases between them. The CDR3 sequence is CASSIGPPSDPYEQYF. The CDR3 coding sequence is TGTGCCAGTAGTATCGGCCCCCCGAGCGACCCCTACGAGCAGTACTTC. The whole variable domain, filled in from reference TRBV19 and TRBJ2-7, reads DGGITQSPKYLFRKEGQNVTLSCEQNLNHDAMYWYRQDPGQGLRLIYYSQIVNDFQKGDIAEGYSVSREKKESFPLTVTSAQKNPTAFYLCASSIGPPSDPYEQYFGPGTRLTVT.

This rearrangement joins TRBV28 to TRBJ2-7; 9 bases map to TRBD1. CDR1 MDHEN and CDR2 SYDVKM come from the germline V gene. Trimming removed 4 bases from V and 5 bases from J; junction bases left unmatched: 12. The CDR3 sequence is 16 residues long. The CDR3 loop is CASSSPGTGFRNEQYF. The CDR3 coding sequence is TGTGCCAGCAGTTCCCCCGGGACAGGGTTCAGGAACGAGCAGTACTTC.

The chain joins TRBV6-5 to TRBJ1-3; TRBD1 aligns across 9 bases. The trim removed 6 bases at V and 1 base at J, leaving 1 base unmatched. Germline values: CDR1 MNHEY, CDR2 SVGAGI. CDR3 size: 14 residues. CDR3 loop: CASRQGASGNTIYF. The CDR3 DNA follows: TGTGCCAGCAGACAGGGGGCGTCTGGAAACACCATATATTTT.

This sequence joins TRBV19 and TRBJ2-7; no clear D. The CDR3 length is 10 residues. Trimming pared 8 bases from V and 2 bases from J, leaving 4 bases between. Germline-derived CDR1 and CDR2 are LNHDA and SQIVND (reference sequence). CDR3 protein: CASGAYEQYF. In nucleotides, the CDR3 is TGTGCCAGTGGGGCCTACGAGCAGTACTTC.

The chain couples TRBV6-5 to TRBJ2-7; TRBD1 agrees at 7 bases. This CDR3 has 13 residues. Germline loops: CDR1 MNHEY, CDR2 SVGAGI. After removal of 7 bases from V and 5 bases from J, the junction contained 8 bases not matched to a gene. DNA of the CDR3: TGTGCCAGCACCTCCCGACAGGGTCACGAGCAGTACTTC. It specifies CASTSRQGHEQYF.

This chain's CDR3 is CASSGQQGNYGYTF. CDR3 nucleotide sequence: TGTGCCAGCAGCGGGCAACAGGGGAACTATGGCTACACCTTC. This chain joins TRBV9 and TRBJ1-2; 7 bases fit TRBD1. This CDR3 region has 14 residues. V lost 3 bases to trimming and J lost 2 bases; unmatched junction nucleotides: 4. From germline, CDR1 is SGDLS and CDR2 YYNGEE.